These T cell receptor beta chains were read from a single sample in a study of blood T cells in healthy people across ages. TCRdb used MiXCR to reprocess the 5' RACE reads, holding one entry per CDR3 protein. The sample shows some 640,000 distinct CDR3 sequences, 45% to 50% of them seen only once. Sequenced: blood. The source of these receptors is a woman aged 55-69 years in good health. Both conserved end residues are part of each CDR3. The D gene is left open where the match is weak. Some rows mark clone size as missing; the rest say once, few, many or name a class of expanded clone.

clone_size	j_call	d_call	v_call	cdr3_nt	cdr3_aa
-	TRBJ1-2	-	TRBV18	TGTGCCAGCTCACCGTCGAGGGAGCGACAGACAGGTGGCTACACCTTC	CASSPSRERQTGGYTF
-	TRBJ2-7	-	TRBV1	TGCACCAGCTGTGCGGTCGGGCTAGCGGGATCTGAGTACGAGCAGTACTTC	CTSCAVGLAGSEYEQYF
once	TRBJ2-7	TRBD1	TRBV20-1	TGCAGCGGCAGGGACAGAAGAAGCGCCTACGAGCAGTACTTC	CSGRDRRSAYEQYF
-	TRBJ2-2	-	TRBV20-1	TGCAGTGCTAGAGCCACAGGGAGAGGAGTCTTCGACGGGGAGCTGTTTTTT	CSARATGRGVFDGELFF
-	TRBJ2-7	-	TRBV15	TGTGCCACCAGCCCCCGGGCAGGGCCCTACGAGCAGTACTTC	CATSPRAGPYEQYF
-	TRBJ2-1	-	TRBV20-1	TGCAGTGCTAGAGGCCAGGTCAATAATGAGCAGTTCTTC	CSARGQVNNEQFF
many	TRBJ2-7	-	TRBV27	TGTGCCAGCAGTTTCCAGGACAATACCTACGAGCAGTACTTC	CASSFQDNTYEQYF
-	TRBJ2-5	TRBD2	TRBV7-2	TGTGCCAGCACCCTCTCGCTAGCGGGAGCAGGGGAGCAGTACTTC	CASTLSLAGAGEQYF
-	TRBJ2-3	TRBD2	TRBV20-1	TGCAGTGCTGGGGAGGGTACGCAGTATTTT	CSAGEGTQYF
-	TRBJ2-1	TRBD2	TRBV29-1	TGCAGCGTATGGGGACTAGATGAGCAGTTCTTC	CSVWGLDEQFF
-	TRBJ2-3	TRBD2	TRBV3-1	TGTGCCAGCAGCACGCGGACTAGCGTTGTGTATTTT	CASSTRTSVVYF
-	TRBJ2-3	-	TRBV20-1	TGCAGTGCTAGAGGGACCCTCACAGATACGCAGTATTTT	CSARGTLTDTQYF
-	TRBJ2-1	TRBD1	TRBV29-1	TGCAGCGTTGAGAGGACAGGGGAGACCCAGTTCTTC	CSVERTGETQFF
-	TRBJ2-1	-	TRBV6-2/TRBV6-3	TGTGCCAGCAGTTACCTCAAGCGAACGGAGAATGAGCAGTTCTTC	CASSYLKRTENEQFF
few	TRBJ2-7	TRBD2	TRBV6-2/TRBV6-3	TGTGCCAGCAGTTCCTATGGGACTAGCGGGGCTAGCTCCTACGAGCAGTACTTC	CASSSYGTSGASSYEQYF
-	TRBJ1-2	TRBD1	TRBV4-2	TGTGCCAGCGGTCGACAGGGGTTGGACTATGGCTACACCTTC	CASGRQGLDYGYTF
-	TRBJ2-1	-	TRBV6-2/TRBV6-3	TGTGCCAGCAGTTACGCGGGACAGCCGCAGCAGTTCTTC	CASSYAGQPQQFF
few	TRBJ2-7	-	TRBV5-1	TGCGCCAGCAGCTTGGGGGACTCGGACGAGCAGTACTTC	CASSLGDSDEQYF
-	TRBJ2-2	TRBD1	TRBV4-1	TGCGCCAGCAGCCGGTTTTGGACAGGGTCGAACACCGGGGAGCTGTTTTTT	CASSRFWTGSNTGELFF
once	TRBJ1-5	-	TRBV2	TGTGCCAGCAGGAGGGATGGCAATCAGCCCCAGCATTTT	CASRRDGNQPQHF
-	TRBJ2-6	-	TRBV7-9	TGTGCCAGCAGCGCATGGGCGGCCAACGTCCTGACTTTC	CASSAWAANVLTF
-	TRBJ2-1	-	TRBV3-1	TGTGCCAGCAGCCCTCGATCCACGGGATACAATGAGCAGTTCTTC	CASSPRSTGYNEQFF
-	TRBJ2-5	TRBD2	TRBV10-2	TGCGCCAGCAGTAGGACTAGCGGGTGGGAGACCCAGTACTTC	CASSRTSGWETQYF
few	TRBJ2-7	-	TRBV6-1	TGTGCCAGCAGTGAATCGTCCACCTACGAGCAGTACTTC	CASSESSTYEQYF
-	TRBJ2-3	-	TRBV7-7	TGTGCTAGCAGCCCCCAGCTAAGCACAGATACGCAGTATTTT	CASSPQLSTDTQYF
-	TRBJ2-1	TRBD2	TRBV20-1	TGCAGTGCAGGGAGTGGGACTAGCGGATACAATGAGCAGTTCTTC	CSAGSGTSGYNEQFF
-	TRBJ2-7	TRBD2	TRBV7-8	TGTGCCAGCAGCCGACGACTAGCGGGAACGTACGAGCAGTACTTC	CASSRRLAGTYEQYF
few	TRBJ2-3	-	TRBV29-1	TGCAGCGTTGAAGGAAGGGACCCCAGCACAGATACGCAGTATTTT	CSVEGRDPSTDTQYF
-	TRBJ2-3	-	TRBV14	TGTGCCAGCAGCCAAGTCGGTAGAACAGATACGCAGTATTTT	CASSQVGRTDTQYF
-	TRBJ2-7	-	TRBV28	TGTGCCAGCAGTTTAGCGGCCCGTTTTCAGTACTTC	CASSLAARFQYF
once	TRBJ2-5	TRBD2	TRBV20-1	TGCAGTGCTAGAGTGAGCGCCGGGACTAGGTACAATGAGCAGTACTTC	CSARVSAGTRYNEQYF
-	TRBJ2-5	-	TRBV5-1	TGCGCCAGCAGCTTGGGATGGTTGAGGGAGACCCAGTACTTC	CASSLGWLRETQYF
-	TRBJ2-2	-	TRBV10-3	TGTGCCATCAGTGAGCGGGAGACGGCCGGGGAGCTGTTTTTT	CAISERETAGELFF
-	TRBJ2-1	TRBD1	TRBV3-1	TGTGCCAGCAGCCAAACAGGGGCCCTCTACAATGAGCAGTTCTTC	CASSQTGALYNEQFF
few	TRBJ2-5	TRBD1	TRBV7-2	TGTGCCAGCAGCCACCCAGGGGGATTGGAGACCCAGTACTTC	CASSHPGGLETQYF
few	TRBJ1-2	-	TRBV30	TGTGCCTGGGCCCCAGGGGAGTATGGCTACACCTTC	CAWAPGEYGYTF
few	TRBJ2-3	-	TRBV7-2	TGTGCCAGCAGCTTAGTGGCGCGGACAGATACGCAGTATTTT	CASSLVARTDTQYF
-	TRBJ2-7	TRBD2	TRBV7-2	TGTGCCAGCAGACAAACTAGCGGGATCGGAGAGCAGTACTTC	CASRQTSGIGEQYF
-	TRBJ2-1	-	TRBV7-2	TGTGCCAGCAGCTTAGGACGTCGGGAGGGGGCGTACGAGCAGTTCTTC	CASSLGRREGAYEQFF
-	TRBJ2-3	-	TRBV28	-	CASSGFGAGGTDTQYF
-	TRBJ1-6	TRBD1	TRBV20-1	TGCAGTGCTAGAGATCGTAGGGGGGGACAGTATAATTCACCCCTCCACTTT	CSARDRRGGQYNSPLHF
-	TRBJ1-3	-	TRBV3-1	TGTGCCAGCAGCCAAGATTGGGTCTCTGGAAACACCATATATTTT	CASSQDWVSGNTIYF
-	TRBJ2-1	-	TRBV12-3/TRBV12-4	TGTGCCAGCAGTTTAATTGGGCGGGGACTCCGATTCTCCTACAATGAGCAGTTCTTC	CASSLIGRGLRFSYNEQFF
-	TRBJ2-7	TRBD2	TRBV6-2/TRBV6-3	TGTGCCAGCAGTTACGCAAAATCTAGCGGGAGGCCTTCTTACAATGAGCAGTACTTC	CASSYAKSSGRPSYNEQYF
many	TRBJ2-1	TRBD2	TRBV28	TGTGCCAGCAGTTTGCCTAGCGGGGGTTCCTACAATGAGCAGTTCTTC	CASSLPSGGSYNEQFF
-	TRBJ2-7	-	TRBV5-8	TGTGCCTGCAGTTACACGACAGGTTACGAGCAGTACTTC	CACSYTTGYEQYF
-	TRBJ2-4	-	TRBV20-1	TGCAGTGCTATAGGAGCTAACAAGGACATTCAGTACTTC	CSAIGANKDIQYF
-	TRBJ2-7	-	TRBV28	TGTGCCAAAAGGGGCCCAAGCTGCGAGCAGTACTTC	CAKRGPSCEQYF
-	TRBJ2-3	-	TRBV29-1	TGCAGCGTTGAAGAGGGGTTGGGGCAGTATTTT	CSVEEGLGQYF
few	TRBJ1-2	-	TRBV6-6	TGTGCCAGCGATAACTATGGCTACACCTTC	CASDNYGYTF
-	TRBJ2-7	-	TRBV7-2	TGTGCCAGCAGCTTAGGAAGGTCTGCCGTGGGCGAGCAGTACTTC	CASSLGRSAVGEQYF
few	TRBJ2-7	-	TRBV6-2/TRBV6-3	TGTGCCAGCGGAACCGGGACAACCTCCTACGAGCAGTACTTC	CASGTGTTSYEQYF
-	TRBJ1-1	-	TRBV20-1	TGCAGCGGGGGGCAGCAGATCATGAACACTGAAGCTTTCTTT	CSGGQQIMNTEAFF
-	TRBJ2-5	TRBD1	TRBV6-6	TGTGCCAGCAGTTACGGCGGGTCAGGGGGCCTAGAGACCCAGTACTTC	CASSYGGSGGLETQYF
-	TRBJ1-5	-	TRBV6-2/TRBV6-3	TGTGCCTCAGGCCCAGCGGGAGATAGCAATCAGCCCCAGCATTTT	CASGPAGDSNQPQHF